The 28 T cell receptor beta chains below all came from one sample that was sequenced in a study of OX40 agonist ivuxolimab in advanced cancers. To prepare the library, the immunoSEQ multiplex PCR assay was applied. The table comes from immuneACCESS by way of TCRdb, which keeps in-frame sequences with V and J called. Part of the clones is missing from these tables; in studies checked, under half for an unresolved V gene and the rest for unknown reasons. This sample is represented by about 43,000 clones; about 90% of them were singletons. Jointly, the top ten make up about 15% of the sample. The sample was CD4+ or CD8+ T cells sorted from blood, taken in a trial of the OX40 agonist ivuxolimab. The receptors were gathered from an adult with an advanced solid tumor such as melanoma, head and neck, liver or kidney cancer.

The V and J genes are TRBV30 and TRBJ1-1; tentatively, D is TRBD1 (5 bases). The length of the CDR3 is 13 residues. Germline CDR1 and CDR2: GTSNPN and SVGIG (reference sequence). V lost 2 bases to trimming and J lost 3 bases, with 10 bases between them. In DNA form, the CDR3 reads TGTGCCTGGAGTCTAGACAGCGACACTGAAGCTTTCTTT. Protein product: CAWSLDSDTEAFF. Variable domain in full (rest from reference TRBV30 and TRBJ1-1): SQTIHQWPATLVQPVGSPLSLECTVEGTSNPNLYWYRQAAGRGLQLLFYSVGIGQISSEVPQNLSASRPQDRQFILSSKKLLLSDSGFYLCAWSLDSDTEAFFGQGTRLTVV.

This chain links TRBV5-1 with TRBJ2-2; 7 nucleotides line up with TRBD2. The CDR3 totals 15 residues. CDR1 and CDR2 (germline): SGHRS, YFSETQ. The trim removed 4 bases at V and 3 bases at J, leaving 6 bases unmatched. The CDR3 spells CASSPGEGHTGELFF. The DNA of the CDR3 is TGCGCCAGCAGCCCCGGGGAGGGCCACACCGGGGAGCTGTTTTTT.

This chain joins TRBV6-6 and TRBJ2-1; 9 bases map to TRBD2. The CDR3 totals 14 residues. Germline values: CDR1 MNHNY, CDR2 SVGAGI (reference sequence). V dropped 8 bases and J dropped 7; count of bases not matched to a gene: 9. CDR3 in amino acids: CASCELAGLNEQFF. The CDR3, as DNA: TGTGCCAGCTGCGAACTAGCGGGTCTTAATGAGCAGTTCTTC.

This chain connects TRBV9 to TRBJ1-4; 12 bases fit TRBD1. The CDR3 spans 15 residues. V shed 3 bases, J shed 12 bases, and the junction held 9 bases outside the gene matches. Looked up from germline, CDR1 is SGDLS and CDR2 is YYNGEE. The CDR3 sequence is CASSEGTGGFGELFF. In DNA, the CDR3 is TGTGCCAGCAGCGAAGGGACAGGGGGCTTCGGGGAACTGTTTTTT.

The V call is TRBV7-9, the J call TRBJ2-6; no clear D gene. Trimming stripped 5 bases from V and 4 bases from J, with 12 bases between. Germline V CDR1 and CDR2: SEHNR, FQNEAQ (reference sequence). The CDR3 is 15 residues long. This CDR3 reads CASSPPLRGANVLTF. The CDR3 nucleotides are TGTGCCAGCAGCCCTCCGTTGAGGGGGGCCAACGTCCTGACTTTC.

This chain connects TRBV11-2 to TRBJ2-7, with a tentative D call TRBD2 (6 bases). Trimming pared 3 bases from V and 4 bases from J, leaving 10 bases between. Per the germline V gene, CDR1 is SGHAT and CDR2 is FQNNGV. The length of the CDR3 is 13 residues. The CDR3 loop is CASSFGGVYEQYV. As DNA, the CDR3 is TGTGCCAGCAGCTTCGGCGGGGTATACGAGCAGTACGTC.

V usage is TRBV7-9 and J usage is TRBJ2-7; D is possibly TRBD1 (6 bases). Trimming pared 7 bases from V and 6 bases from J, leaving 16 bases between. This CDR3 spans 13 amino acids. Germline lookup yields CDR1 SEHNR and CDR2 FQNEAQ (reference sequence). The CDR3 sequence is CASTSIQGTEQYF. The CDR3 nucleotides are TGTGCCAGCACGTCCATACAGGGCACCGAGCAGTACTTC. Drawing the rest from reference TRBV7-9 and TRBJ2-7, the complete variable domain is DTGVSQNPRHKITKRGQNVTFRCDPISEHNRLYWYRQTLGQGPEFLTYFQNEAQLEKSRLLSDRFSAERPKGSFSTLEIQRTEQGDSAMYLCASTSIQGTEQYFGPGTRLTVT.

This clone was detected only a few times. The V gene is TRBV11-3, the J gene TRBJ2-2; tentatively, D is TRBD2 (6 bases). With 5 bases removed from V and 2 bases from J, the gap between germline ends came to 15 bases. Germline CDR1 is SGHNT and CDR2 is YENEEA. The CDR3 runs 16 residues. DNA for the CDR3: TGTGCCAGCAGCCTCCTGGGAGGTTTTAACACCGGGGAGCTGTTTTTT. Translation gives CASSLLGGFNTGELFF.

This chain connects TRBV4-3 to TRBJ2-7; 7 nucleotides align to TRBD2. This CDR3 is 14 amino acids long. Trimming removed 4 bases from V and 4 bases from J; junction bases left unmatched: 7. CDR1 LGHNA and CDR2 YSLEER come from the germline V gene. In nucleotides, the CDR3 is TGCGCCAGCAGCCGCGGGAGTAGCGTGTACGAGCAGTACTTC. It is translated as CASSRGSSVYEQYF.

The V and J genes are TRBV7-6 and TRBJ2-7; TRBD1 agrees at 8 bases. CDR3 length: 13 amino acids. V gave up 5 bases and J gave up 7 bases; unmatched junction bases: 7. CDR1 is SGHVS and CDR2 is FNYEAQ in the germline V gene. The CDR3 DNA reads TGTGCCAGCAGCCTTGGACAGGGCGGTGAGCAGTACGTC. Its translation: CASSLGQGGEQYV.

The chain combines TRBV29-1 with TRBJ2-7, with D possibly called TRBD1 or TRBD2 (7 bases each). Germline V gene data show CDR1 as SQVTM and CDR2 as ANQGSEA. The V end was cut by 7 bases, the J end by 0 bases, with 19 bases between. This CDR3 has 15 amino acids. The DNA of the CDR3 is TGCAGCGCCCAGGGGGGGGCTAGCGCCTCCTACGAGCAGTACTTC. This translates into CSAQGGASASYEQYF.

The genes are TRBV11-3 and TRBJ1-1, with TRBD1 matching 7 bases. CDR1 is SGHNT and CDR2 is YENEEA in the germline V gene. CDR3 length equals 15 residues. V dropped 5 bases and J dropped 1; count of bases not matched to a gene: 7. The CDR3 DNA reads TGTGCCAGCAGCAACCGACAGGGCCAGAACACTGAAGCTTTCTTT. As protein: CASSNRQGQNTEAFF. Complete variable domain (other parts from reference TRBV11-3 and TRBJ1-1): EAGVVQSPRYKIIEKKQPVAFWCNPISGHNTLYWYLQNLGQGPELLIRYENEEAVDDSQLPKDRFSAERLKGVDSTLKIQPAELGDSAVYLCASSNRQGQNTEAFFGQGTRLTVV.

The rearrangement joins TRBV9 to TRBJ2-1, with 7 bases lining up with TRBD2. The length of the CDR3 is 16 residues. Trimming at V came to 0 bases and at J to 9 bases, leaving 12 bases not matched to a gene. Germline values: CDR1 SGDLS, CDR2 YYNGEE. This chain's CDR3 is CASSVAATGGSFEQFF. The CDR3 region has the DNA TGTGCCAGCAGCGTAGCCGCCACAGGCGGGAGTTTTGAGCAGTTCTTC.

The rearrangement links TRBV4-1 to TRBJ1-2; D may be TRBD1 (6 bases). Trimming stripped 6 bases from V and 8 bases from J, with 16 bases between. CDR1 and CDR2 from the germline V gene are MGHRA and YSYEKL. This CDR3 has 13 residues. In nucleotides, the CDR3 is TGCGCCAGCAGTCCATTACACAGGGAAGGCTACACCTTC. It yields the protein CASSPLHREGYTF.

For the CDR3, the DNA is TGTGCCAGCAGCGTAGGCGGCCTCTTTACCTACGAGCAGTACTTC. Protein product: CASSVGGLFTYEQYF. This sequence joins TRBV9 and TRBJ2-7; D not certain. The CDR3 totals 15 residues. Germline V gene sequence: CDR1 SGDLS, CDR2 YYNGEE. Between the trimmed V and J ends, which lost 0 bases and 2 bases, there was a span of 12 bases. Full variable domain (outside the CDR3, taken from reference TRBV9 and TRBJ2-7): DSGVTQTPKHLITATGQRVTLRCSPRSGDLSVYWYQQSLDQGLQFLIQYYNGEERAKGNILERFSAQQFPDLHSELNLSSLELGDSALYFCASSVGGLFTYEQYFGPGTRLTVT.

V is TRBV7-6 and J is TRBJ2-1; 7 nucleotides line up with TRBD1. Germline V gene data show CDR1 as SGHVS and CDR2 as FNYEAQ. There are 14 residues in the CDR3. V trimming: 1 base; J trimming: 4 bases; junction bases outside the gene matches: 1. DNA for the CDR3: TGTGCCAGCAGCTTAGACAGGGGTTACAATGAGCAGTTCTTC. This gives the protein CASSLDRGYNEQFF.

This rearrangement joins TRBV6-6 to TRBJ2-3, with 10 bases lining up with TRBD1. Germline trimming cut 2 bases from V and 4 bases from J; bases unmatched to any gene: 0. The CDR3 loop spans 14 amino acids. Looked up from germline, CDR1 is MNHNY and CDR2 is SVGAGI (reference sequence). CDR3 nucleotides: TGTGCCAGCAGTTACGACAGGGGGCCAGATACGCAGTATTTT. Residues: CASSYDRGPDTQYF.

The rearrangement uses TRBV28 and TRBJ1-1; 7 bases map to TRBD1. The germline CDR1 and CDR2 sequences are MDHEN and SYDVKM. The V segment lost 5 bases and the J segment 1 base; nucleotides outside the gene matches: 10. This CDR3 spans 16 amino acids. CDR3 DNA sequence: TGTGCCAGCAGTCAACAACAGGGGCAGGAGAACACTGAAGCTTTCTTT. The encoded protein is CASSQQQGQENTEAFF.

The V call is TRBV2, the J call TRBJ2-1; D not certain. The CDR3 is 14 residues long. Germline V gene lookup returns CDR1 SNHLY and CDR2 FYNNEI. V gave up 4 bases and J gave up 2 bases, with 9 bases separating them. The CDR3 region is CASSVQPTYNEQFF. The CDR3 DNA follows: TGTGCCAGCAGTGTACAGCCTACCTACAATGAGCAGTTCTTC. Variable domain in full (rest from reference TRBV2 and TRBJ2-1): EPEVTQTPSHQVTQMGQEVILRCVPISNHLYFYWYRQILGQKVEFLVSFYNNEISEKSEIFDDQFSVERPDGSNFTLKIRSTKLEDSAMYFCASSVQPTYNEQFFGPGTRLTVL.

J is TRBJ2-1 and V is TRBV28; TRBD1 might be the D (5 bases). Germline CDR1 is MDHEN and CDR2 is SYDVKM. Trimming stripped 5 bases from V and 1 base from J, with 15 bases between. The CDR3 spans 16 residues. Written as DNA, the CDR3 is TGTGCCAGCAGTACCCACAGGAGTGAGTCCTACAATGAGCAGTTCTTC. Its translation: CASSTHRSESYNEQFF.

V is TRBV19 and J is TRBJ1-4, with TRBD1 as a possible D gene (5 bases). With 5 bases removed from V and 1 base from J, the gap between germline ends came to 14 bases. The CDR3 length is 16 residues. Per the germline V gene, CDR1 is LNHDA and CDR2 is SQIVND (reference sequence). CDR3 protein: CASSYTGRVTNEKLFF. The CDR3 coding sequence is TGTGCCAGTAGTTATACAGGTAGGGTAACTAATGAAAAACTGTTTTTT. The full variable domain, in which reference TRBV19 and TRBJ1-4 provide the parts outside the CDR3, is DGGITQSPKYLFRKEGQNVTLSCEQNLNHDAMYWYRQDPGQGLRLIYYSQIVNDFQKGDIAEGYSVSREKKESFPLTVTSAQKNPTAFYLCASSYTGRVTNEKLFFGSGTQLSVL.

The chain carries TRBV7-3 and TRBJ2-1; the D gene is possibly TRBD2 (6 bases). Between the trimmed V and J ends, which lost 5 bases and 6 bases, there was a span of 20 bases. The CDR3 spans 16 residues. The germline CDR1 and CDR2 sequences are SGHTA and FQGTGA. CDR3 region: CASSPREWGVLNEQFF. DNA of the CDR3: TGTGCCAGCAGCCCCCGGGAGTGGGGGGTTCTCAATGAGCAGTTCTTC.

The genes are TRBV11-2 and TRBJ1-1; D remains ambiguous. Germline V gene data show CDR1 as SGHAT and CDR2 as FQNNGV. The CDR3 is 18 amino acids. V was trimmed by 0 bases and J by 4 bases, leaving 21 bases between them. CDR3 protein: CASSLDSFNEGSATEAFF. The CDR3 DNA follows: TGTGCCAGCAGCTTAGATTCGTTCAATGAGGGTTCGGCCACTGAAGCTTTCTTT.

The chain employs TRBV29-1 and TRBJ1-2; unclear D gene. The germline V and J ends were trimmed by 5 bases and 1 base, with 14 bases remaining between them. Germline CDR1 and CDR2: SQVTM and ANQGSEA. The CDR3 sequence is 14 residues long. The CDR3 reads CSVIKAEINYGYTF. For the CDR3, the DNA is TGCAGCGTTATTAAGGCAGAGATTAACTATGGCTACACCTTC.

The J gene is TRBJ1-2, the V gene TRBV7-8; D remains unclear. This CDR3 region has 16 residues. Germline V gene data show CDR1 as SGHVS and CDR2 as FQNEAQ. V was pared by 5 bases and J by 9 bases, with 25 bases between. The CDR3 spells CASSPTSSPRTISYTF. Written as DNA, the CDR3 is TGTGCCAGCAGCCCCACATCCAGCCCTCGAACTATCAGCTACACCTTC.

This rearrangement joins TRBV27 to TRBJ1-5; 11 bases align to TRBD1. Germline V gene data show CDR1 as MNHEY and CDR2 as SMNVEV (reference sequence). This CDR3 comprises 15 residues. V lost 1 base, J lost 6 bases, and 2 bases stayed unmatched. CDR3 region: CASSLYGTGGQPQHF. Written as DNA, the CDR3 is TGTGCCAGCAGTTTATATGGGACAGGGGGTCAGCCCCAGCATTTT.

The chain recombines TRBV9 with TRBJ1-2; D might be TRBD1 (5 bases). V shed 0 bases and J shed 6 bases, with 15 bases lying between them. CDR1 SGDLS and CDR2 YYNGEE come from the germline V gene. CDR3 length: 15 amino acids. The CDR3 DNA reads as TGTGCCAGCAGCGTAGCCCCCCAGGGAATGGATGGCTACACCTTC. Translation: CASSVAPQGMDGYTF.

This CDR3 is CASSKPGQGTYNEQFF. CDR3 DNA: TGTGCCAGCAGTAAGCCGGGACAGGGAACCTACAATGAGCAGTTCTTC. The chain links TRBV27 to TRBJ2-1; 9 bases match TRBD1. V dropped 5 bases and J dropped 2; count of bases not matched to a gene: 7. Germline V lookup: CDR1 MNHEY, CDR2 SMNVEV (reference sequence). The CDR3 spans 16 residues.